A selection of T cell receptor beta chains follows, all from one sample in a study of T cell responses to AZD1222 COVID-19 vaccine. Profiling relied on immunoSEQ multiplex PCR, and the TCRdb table lists in-frame clones only, not all of them. The profile shows some 140,000 clones, about 87% of them singletons. The material was peripheral blood, obtained on day 0 of AZD1222 vaccination. The receptors originated from an adult in good health. Both conserved end residues are part of each CDR3. The order of the fields is D gene, J gene, clone size, V gene, CDR3 protein, CDR3 DNA. A D gene is named only where the DNA matches it firmly. Size values are once, few and many counts, or a class for expanded clones, and some rows have none.

TRBD2	TRBJ2-1	NA	TRBV11-2	CASSAVVAGYNEQFF	TGTGCCAGCAGCGCGGTTGTAGCGGGATACAATGAGCAGTTCTTC
NA	TRBJ2-5	NA	TRBV15	CATSRERTGTETQYF	TGTGCCACCAGCAGAGAACGGACCGGGACAGAGACCCAGTACTTC
NA	TRBJ1-1	few	TRBV27	CASSLGSQGRTEAFF	TGTGCCAGCAGTTTAGGGTCGCAGGGAAGAACTGAAGCTTTCTTT
NA	TRBJ2-5	NA	TRBV6-5	CASSTRRETQYF	TGTGCCAGCAGTACCCGTAGGGAGACCCAGTACTTC
NA	TRBJ2-3	NA	TRBV6-5	CASTLRDGATDTQYF	TGTGCCAGCACTCTGAGGGACGGAGCCACAGATACGCAGTATTTT
TRBD1	TRBJ2-7	NA	TRBV2	CASSAGQGANGVRRQYF	TGTGCCAGCAGTGCGGGACAGGGGGCAAATGGCGTAAGGAGGCAGTACTTC
NA	TRBJ2-1	NA	TRBV20-1	CSAGIFDEQFF	TGCAGTGCCGGGATCTTCGATGAGCAGTTCTTC
TRBD2	TRBJ2-5	once	TRBV4-2	CASSQRGDRLADFRGQYF	TGTGCCAGCAGCCAACGCGGGGATAGACTAGCGGACTTCAGGGGCCAGTACTTC
NA	TRBJ2-1	NA	TRBV5-6	CASTWWGLRSDGWGNEQFF	TGTGCCAGCACCTGGTGGGGTCTAAGGTCCGACGGGTGGGGCAATGAGCAGTTCTTC
NA	TRBJ2-3	NA	TRBV10-1	CASSLPGPRDTQYF	TGCGCCAGCAGCCTCCCGGGGCCCCGGGATACGCAGTATTTT
TRBD1	TRBJ2-7	NA	TRBV30	CAWRYTGGATYEQYF	TGTGCCTGGAGATACACAGGGGGCGCTACCTACGAGCAGTACTTC
NA	TRBJ2-3	NA	TRBV4-2	CASSQDIEKDTQYF	TGTGCCAGCAGCCAAGACATCGAGAAAGATACGCAGTATTTT
NA	TRBJ1-6	NA	TRBV7-2	CASSPGHQIASPLHF	TGTGCCAGCAGCCCGGGACACCAAATCGCCTCACCCCTCCACTTT
TRBD1	TRBJ1-2	NA	TRBV10-2	CASSGGNRGVNGYTF	TGCGCCAGCAGTGGGGGGAACAGGGGGGTAAATGGCTACACCTTC
NA	TRBJ1-2	once	TRBV4-1	CASSLRRQEDGYTF	TGCGCCAGCAGCCTCCGACGACAGGAGGATGGCTACACCTTC
TRBD2	TRBJ2-7	NA	TRBV2	CASSAGTREQYF	TGTGCCAGCAGCGCCGGGACTAGAGAGCAGTACTTC
TRBD1	TRBJ2-7	NA	TRBV2	CASSEGTGSEQYF	TGTGCCAGCAGTGAGGGGACAGGGTCCGAGCAGTACTTC
NA	TRBJ1-2	NA	TRBV28	CASSPGPGRQIDGYTF	TGTGCCAGCAGTCCCGGTCCGGGACGGCAGATTGACGGCTACACCTTC
NA	TRBJ2-2	NA	TRBV6-1	CASSERGGPTTGELFF	TGTGCCAGCAGTGAAAGGGGAGGACCAACTACCGGGGAGCTGTTTTTT
TRBD1	TRBJ2-3	NA	TRBV7-3	CASSLYRDRGTDTQYF	TGTGCCAGCAGCTTATACCGGGACAGGGGCACAGATACGCAGTATTTT
NA	TRBJ1-1	NA	TRBV6-5	CASSTTNTEAFF	TGTGCCAGCAGTACCACGAACACTGAAGCTTTCTTT
TRBD1	TRBJ1-1	NA	TRBV5-5	CASSPTGTGTEAFF	TGTGCCAGCAGTCCGACAGGGACGGGCACTGAAGCTTTCTTT
TRBD1	TRBJ1-4	few	TRBV7-2	CASSPDRANEKLFF	TGTGCCAGCAGCCCAGACAGGGCTAATGAAAAACTGTTTTTT
NA	TRBJ1-1	NA	TRBV28	CASSLGFTRVQAFF	TGTGCCAGCAGTTTAGGTTTTACGAGGGTTCAAGCTTTCTTT
NA	TRBJ1-1	once	TRBV6-1	CASRETGQGTNLPDLLGLNTEAFF	TGTGCCAGCAGAGAAACAGGACAAGGTACGAACCTACCAGACCTACTAGGATTGAACACTGAAGCTTTCTTT
NA	TRBJ1-1	NA	TRBV30	CAWEQGLTEAFF	TGTGCCTGGGAACAGGGTCTCACTGAAGCTTTCTTT
NA	TRBJ1-1	NA	TRBV27	CASSPLELNTEAFF	TGTGCCAGCAGTCCCCTGGAGTTGAACACTGAAGCTTTCTTT
NA	TRBJ1-1	NA	TRBV6-5	CASSYFEGTEAFF	TGTGCCAGCAGTTACTTCGAGGGGACTGAAGCTTTCTTT
NA	TRBJ2-2	NA	TRBV2	CASSEALGRRTGELFF	TGTGCCAGCAGTGAAGCGCTGGGTCGACGTACCGGGGAGCTGTTTTTT
NA	TRBJ1-1	NA	TRBV18	CASSLSRGNTEAFF	TGTGCCAGCTCACTGTCCCGGGGGAACACTGAAGCTTTCTTT
NA	TRBJ1-2	NA	TRBV10-3	CAIQGVGRVGGYTF	TGTGCCATACAAGGGGTTGGCAGGGTTGGCGGCTACACCTTC
NA	TRBJ1-1	NA	TRBV19	CASSIGGYTEAFF	TGTGCCAGTAGTATCGGTGGGTACACTGAAGCTTTCTTT
NA	TRBJ1-2	once	TRBV11-2	CASSSSQVSGGYTF	TGTGCCAGCAGCTCCAGCCAGGTCAGCGGTGGCTACACCTTC
NA	TRBJ1-3	NA	TRBV25-1	CASRGQGFSGNTIYF	TGTGCCAGTCGGGGTCAGGGCTTCTCTGGAAACACCATATATTTT
NA	TRBJ2-1	once	TRBV28	CASSRGAPEANEQFF	TGTGCCAGCAGTCGCGGGGCGCCTGAGGCGAATGAGCAGTTCTTC
NA	TRBJ1-1	few	TRBV29-1	CSVEGTKNTEAFF	TGCAGCGTTGAAGGGACAAAGAACACTGAAGCTTTCTTT
NA	TRBJ1-1	NA	TRBV5-6	CASSLDPGINTEAFF	TGTGCCAGCAGCTTGGACCCAGGAATTAACACTGAAGCTTTCTTT
TRBD2	TRBJ2-7	NA	TRBV7-2	CASRLQTSGRFNEQYF	TGTGCCAGCAGATTACAGACTAGCGGGAGATTTAACGAGCAGTACTTC
TRBD2	TRBJ2-3	NA	TRBV9	CASSGLAGTSTDTQYF	TGTGCCAGCAGCGGACTAGCGGGGACTAGCACAGATACGCAGTATTTT
NA	TRBJ1-6	NA	TRBV28	CASSGEVNAIIQPLHF	TGTGCCAGCAGTGGAGAGGTGAACGCTATAATTCAACCCCTCCACTTT
TRBD1	TRBJ1-5	NA	TRBV14	CASSQNRGEAQHF	TGTGCCAGCAGCCAGAACAGGGGCGAGGCCCAGCATTTT
NA	TRBJ1-6	NA	TRBV9	CASSSQPNPDNSPLHF	TGTGCCAGCAGCTCCCAGCCAAACCCTGATAATTCACCCCTCCACTTT
NA	TRBJ1-1	NA	TRBV30	CAWSRGRGSEAFF	TGTGCCTGGAGTCGGGGCAGGGGAAGTGAAGCTTTCTTT
NA	TRBJ2-6	NA	TRBV5-1	CASCKGGSGANVLTF	TGCGCCAGCTGTAAAGGGGGCTCTGGGGCCAACGTCCTGACTTTC
TRBD2	TRBJ2-1	NA	TRBV5-8	CASSQSVGLAGINEQFF	TGTGCCAGCAGCCAGAGCGTGGGACTAGCGGGAATTAATGAGCAGTTCTTC
NA	TRBJ1-2	NA	TRBV2	CASIGEPLANYGYTF	TGTGCCAGCATCGGGGAACCGTTAGCTAACTATGGCTACACCTTC
TRBD1	TRBJ1-1	NA	TRBV5-1	CASSPEPGGAFF	TGCGCCAGCAGCCCGGAACCAGGGGGGGCTTTCTTT
NA	TRBJ2-3	NA	TRBV2	CASSEVRGGTDTQYF	TGTGCCAGCAGTGAAGTCAGGGGTGGAACAGATACGCAGTATTTT
NA	TRBJ1-2	NA	TRBV25-1	CASSESNGRGDGYTF	TGTGCCAGCAGTGAATCGAACGGTAGGGGGGATGGCTACACCTTC
TRBD1	TRBJ1-2	NA	TRBV5-4	CASSLGQGIRGYTF	TGTGCCAGCAGCTTGGGACAGGGAATCCGCGGCTACACCTTC
NA	TRBJ1-3	NA	TRBV9	CASSPSGAGGRNTIYF	TGTGCCAGCAGCCCCTCCGGTGCGGGGGGCCGAAACACCATATATTTT
NA	TRBJ1-3	NA	TRBV7-9	CASSRGGGTAGNTIYF	TGTGCCAGCAGTCGAGGAGGGGGGACGGCTGGAAACACCATATATTTT
NA	TRBJ1-3	NA	TRBV27	CASGWSSGNTIYF	TGTGCCAGCGGTTGGTCTTCCGGAAACACCATATATTTT
TRBD1	TRBJ1-5	NA	TRBV5-1	CASSLGSGGGQPQHF	TGCGCCAGCAGCTTGGGTTCAGGGGGCGGTCAGCCCCAGCATTTT
TRBD2	TRBJ2-1	NA	TRBV7-9	CASSLGAGGDNEQFF	TGTGCCAGCAGCTTAGGGGCGGGGGGAGACAATGAGCAGTTCTTC
NA	TRBJ2-3	NA	TRBV11-3	CASSLPHTSDPHTHTDTQYF	TGTGCCAGCAGCTTACCCCATACTAGTGATCCACACACACACACAGATACGCAGTATTTT
NA	TRBJ1-4	NA	TRBV4-1	CASSQDGGRATNEKLFF	TGCGCCAGCAGCCAAGATGGGGGGCGGGCAACTAATGAAAAACTGTTTTTT
TRBD2	TRBJ2-7	NA	TRBV7-2	CASSQKGLAGDYEQYF	TGTGCCAGCAGCCAGAAGGGACTAGCGGGAGACTACGAGCAGTACTTC
NA	TRBJ1-1	NA	TRBV19	CASSLQGRNTEAFF	TGTGCCAGTAGTCTCCAGGGGAGGAACACTGAAGCTTTCTTT